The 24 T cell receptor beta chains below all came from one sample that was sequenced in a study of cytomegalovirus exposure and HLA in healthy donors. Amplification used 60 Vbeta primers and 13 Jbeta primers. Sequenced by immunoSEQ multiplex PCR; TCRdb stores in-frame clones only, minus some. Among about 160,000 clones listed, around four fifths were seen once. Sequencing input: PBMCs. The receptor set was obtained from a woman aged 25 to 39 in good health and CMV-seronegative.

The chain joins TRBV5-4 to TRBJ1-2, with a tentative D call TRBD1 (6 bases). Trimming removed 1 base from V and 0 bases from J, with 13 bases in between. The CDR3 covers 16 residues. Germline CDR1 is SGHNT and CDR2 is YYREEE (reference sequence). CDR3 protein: CASSLYAGAANYGYTF. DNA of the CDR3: TGTGCCAGCAGCTTGTATGCAGGGGCCGCTAACTATGGCTACACCTTC.

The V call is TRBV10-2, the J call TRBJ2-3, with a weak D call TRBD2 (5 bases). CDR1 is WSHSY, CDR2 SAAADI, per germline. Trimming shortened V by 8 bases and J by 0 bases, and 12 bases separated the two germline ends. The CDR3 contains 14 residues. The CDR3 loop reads CASAGVASTDTQYF. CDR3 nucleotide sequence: TGCGCCAGCGCCGGGGTGGCTAGCACAGATACGCAGTATTTT.

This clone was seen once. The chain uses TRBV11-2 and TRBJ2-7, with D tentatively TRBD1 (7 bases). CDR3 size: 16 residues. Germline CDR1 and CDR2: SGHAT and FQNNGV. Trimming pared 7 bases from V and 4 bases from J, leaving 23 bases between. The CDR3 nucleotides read TGTGCCAGCACCCCCCTCAGGGGGGCGAGCCGGTACGAGCAGTACTTC. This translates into CASTPLRGASRYEQYF. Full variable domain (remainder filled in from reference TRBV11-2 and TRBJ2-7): EAGVAQSPRYKIIEKRQSVAFWCNPISGHATLYWYQQILGQGPKLLIQFQNNGVVDDSQLPKDRFSAERLKGVDSTLKIQPAKLEDSAVYLCASTPLRGASRYEQYFGPGTRLTVT.

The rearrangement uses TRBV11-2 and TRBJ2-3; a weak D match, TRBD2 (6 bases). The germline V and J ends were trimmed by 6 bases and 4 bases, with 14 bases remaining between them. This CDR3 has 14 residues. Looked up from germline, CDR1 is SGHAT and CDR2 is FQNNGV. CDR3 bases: TGTGCCAGCAGGGACGACGGGGGATCAGATACGCAGTATTTT. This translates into CASRDDGGSDTQYF.

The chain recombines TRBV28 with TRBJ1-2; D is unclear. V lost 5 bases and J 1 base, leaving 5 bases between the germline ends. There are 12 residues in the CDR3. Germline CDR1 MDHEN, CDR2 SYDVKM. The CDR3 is CASSRLNYGYTF. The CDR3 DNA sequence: TGTGCCAGCAGTCGTCTTAACTATGGCTACACCTTC.

The CDR3 spells CASSASGSQPQHF. The CDR3 DNA reads as TGTGCCAGCAGCGCCTCTGGGAGCCAGCCCCAGCATTTT. The chain couples TRBV7-2 to TRBJ1-5; D gene ambiguous. The CDR3 loop spans 13 amino acids. CDR1 SGHTA and CDR2 FQGNSA come from the germline V gene. Trimming removed 5 bases at V and 7 bases at J, with 12 bases between.

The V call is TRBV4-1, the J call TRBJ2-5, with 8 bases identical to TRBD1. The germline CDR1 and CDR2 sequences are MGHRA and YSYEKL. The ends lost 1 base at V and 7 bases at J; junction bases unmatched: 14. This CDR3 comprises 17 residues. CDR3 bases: TGCGCCAGCAGCCAAGTTTCGACAGGGGTAGGGCTAGGGACCCAGTACTTC. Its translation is CASSQVSTGVGLGTQYF.

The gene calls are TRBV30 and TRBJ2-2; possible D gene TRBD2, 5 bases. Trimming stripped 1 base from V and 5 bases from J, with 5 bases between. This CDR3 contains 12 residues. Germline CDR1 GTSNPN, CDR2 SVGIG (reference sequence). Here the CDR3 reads CAWSGGTGELFF. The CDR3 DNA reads TGTGCCTGGAGTGGAGGGACCGGGGAGCTGTTTTTT.

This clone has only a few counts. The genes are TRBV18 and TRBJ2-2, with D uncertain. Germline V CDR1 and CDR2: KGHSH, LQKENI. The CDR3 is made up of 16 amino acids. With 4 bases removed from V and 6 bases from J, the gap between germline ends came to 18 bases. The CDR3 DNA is TGTGCCAGCTCACTTATACAACGGGTAAACGCCGGGGAGCTGTTTTTT. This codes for CASSLIQRVNAGELFF. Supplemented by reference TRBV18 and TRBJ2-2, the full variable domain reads NAGVMQNPRHLVRRRGQEARLRCSPMKGHSHVYWYRQLPEEGLKFMVYLQKENIIDESGMPKERFSAEFPKEGPSILRIQQVVRGDSAAYFCASSLIQRVNAGELFFGEGSRLTVL.

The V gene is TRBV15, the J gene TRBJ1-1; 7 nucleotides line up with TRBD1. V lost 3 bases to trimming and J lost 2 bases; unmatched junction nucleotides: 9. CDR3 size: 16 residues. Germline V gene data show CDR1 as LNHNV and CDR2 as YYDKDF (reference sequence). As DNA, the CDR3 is TGTGCCACCAGCAGTGGGTTGGGGACAGCAAACACTGAAGCTTTCTTT. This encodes CATSSGLGTANTEAFF.

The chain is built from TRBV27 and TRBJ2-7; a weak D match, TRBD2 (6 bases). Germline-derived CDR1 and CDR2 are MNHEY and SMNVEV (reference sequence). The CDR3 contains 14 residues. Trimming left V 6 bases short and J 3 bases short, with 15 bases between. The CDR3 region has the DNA TGTGCCAGCAGCCTCGAGGAGGGCGTCTACGAGCAGTACTTC. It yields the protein CASSLEEGVYEQYF.

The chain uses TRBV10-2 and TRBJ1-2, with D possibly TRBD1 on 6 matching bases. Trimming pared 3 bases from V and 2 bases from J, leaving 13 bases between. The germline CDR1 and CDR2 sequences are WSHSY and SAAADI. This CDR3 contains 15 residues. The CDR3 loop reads CASSDGTQGNYGYTF. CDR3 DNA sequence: TGCGCCAGCAGTGATGGGACCCAGGGGAACTATGGCTACACCTTC.

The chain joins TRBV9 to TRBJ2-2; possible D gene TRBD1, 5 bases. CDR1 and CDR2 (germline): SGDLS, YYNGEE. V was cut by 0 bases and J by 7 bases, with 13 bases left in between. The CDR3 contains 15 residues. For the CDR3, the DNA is TGTGCCAGCAGCGTAGACCAGGGTTCGGTCGGGGAGCTGTTTTTT. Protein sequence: CASSVDQGSVGELFF.

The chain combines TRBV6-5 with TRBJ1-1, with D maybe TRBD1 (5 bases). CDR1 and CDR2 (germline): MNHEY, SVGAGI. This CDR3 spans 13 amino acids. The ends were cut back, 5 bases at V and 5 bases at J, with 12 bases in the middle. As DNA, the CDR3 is TGTGCCAGCAGTACAGGCCGCACGACTGAAGCTTTCTTT. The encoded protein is CASSTGRTTEAFF.

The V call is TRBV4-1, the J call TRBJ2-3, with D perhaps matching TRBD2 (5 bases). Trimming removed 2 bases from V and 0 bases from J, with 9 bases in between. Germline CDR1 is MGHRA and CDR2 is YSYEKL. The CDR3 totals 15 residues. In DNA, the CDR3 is TGCGCCAGCAGCCAATTGGACTGGAGCACAGATACGCAGTATTTT. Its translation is CASSQLDWSTDTQYF.

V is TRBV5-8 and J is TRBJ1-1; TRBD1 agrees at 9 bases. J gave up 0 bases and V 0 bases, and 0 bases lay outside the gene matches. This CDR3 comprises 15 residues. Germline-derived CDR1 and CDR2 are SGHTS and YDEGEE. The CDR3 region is CASSLGTGVNTEAFF. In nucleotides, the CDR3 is TGTGCCAGCAGCTTGGGGACAGGGGTGAACACTGAAGCTTTCTTT. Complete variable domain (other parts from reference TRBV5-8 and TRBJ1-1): EAGVTQSPTHLIKTRGQQATLRCSPISGHTSVYWYQQALGLGLQFLLWYDEGEERNRGNFPPRFSGRQFPNYSSELNVNALELEDSALYLCASSLGTGVNTEAFFGQGTRLTVV.

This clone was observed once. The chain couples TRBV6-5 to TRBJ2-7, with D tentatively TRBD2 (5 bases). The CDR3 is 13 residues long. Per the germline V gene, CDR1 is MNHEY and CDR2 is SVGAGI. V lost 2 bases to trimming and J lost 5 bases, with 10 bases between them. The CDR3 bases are TGTGCCAGCAGTTACAGCCCCGGGAACGAGCAGTACTTC. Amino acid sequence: CASSYSPGNEQYF.

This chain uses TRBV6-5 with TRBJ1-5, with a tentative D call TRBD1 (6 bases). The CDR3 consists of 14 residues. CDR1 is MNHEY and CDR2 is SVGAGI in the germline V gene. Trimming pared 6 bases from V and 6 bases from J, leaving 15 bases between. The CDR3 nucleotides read TGTGCCAGCAGGGAACAGGGTCCCGGTCAGCCCCAGCATTTT. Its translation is CASREQGPGQPQHF.

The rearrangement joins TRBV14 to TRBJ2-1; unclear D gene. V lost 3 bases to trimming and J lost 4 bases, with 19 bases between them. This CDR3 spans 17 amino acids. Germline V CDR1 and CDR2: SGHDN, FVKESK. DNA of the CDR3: TGTGCCAGCAGCCAGCCAAGACACCCGACGTTGTACAATGAGCAGTTCTTC. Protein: CASSQPRHPTLYNEQFF.

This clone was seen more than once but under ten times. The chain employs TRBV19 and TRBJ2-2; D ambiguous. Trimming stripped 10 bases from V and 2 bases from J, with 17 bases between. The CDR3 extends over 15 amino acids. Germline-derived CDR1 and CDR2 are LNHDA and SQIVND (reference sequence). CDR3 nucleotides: TGTGCCACCGTCGACTGGGTCTTTAACACCGGGGAGCTGTTTTTT. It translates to CATVDWVFNTGELFF.

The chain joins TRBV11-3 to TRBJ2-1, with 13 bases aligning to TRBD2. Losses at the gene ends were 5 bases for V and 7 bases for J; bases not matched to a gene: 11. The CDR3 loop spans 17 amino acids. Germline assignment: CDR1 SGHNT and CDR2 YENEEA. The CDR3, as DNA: TGTGCCAGCAGCCGCCGACTAGCGGGGGGACTCGGGAATGAGCAGTTCTTC. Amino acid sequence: CASSRRLAGGLGNEQFF.

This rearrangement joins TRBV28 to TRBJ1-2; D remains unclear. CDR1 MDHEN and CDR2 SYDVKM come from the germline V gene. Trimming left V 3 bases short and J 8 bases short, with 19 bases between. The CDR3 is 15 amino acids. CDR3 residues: CASSFPEGTLGGYTF. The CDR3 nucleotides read TGTGCCAGCAGTTTCCCGGAGGGCACCTTAGGCGGCTACACCTTC.

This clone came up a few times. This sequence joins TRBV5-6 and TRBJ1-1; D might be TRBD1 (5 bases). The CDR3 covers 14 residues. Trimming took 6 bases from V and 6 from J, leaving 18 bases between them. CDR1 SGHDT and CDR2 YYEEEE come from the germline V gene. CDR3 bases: TGTGCCAGCAACCCGTCAGGGTTCTACGCTGAAGCTTTCTTT. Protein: CASNPSGFYAEAFF.

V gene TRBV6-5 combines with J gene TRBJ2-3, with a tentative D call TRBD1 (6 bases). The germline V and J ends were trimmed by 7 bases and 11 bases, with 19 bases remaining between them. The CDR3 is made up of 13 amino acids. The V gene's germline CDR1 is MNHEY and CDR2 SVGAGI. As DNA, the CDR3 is TGTGCCAGCATCAGCCCTACAGGGAGCGGGCAGTATTTT. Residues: CASISPTGSGQYF.